This T cell receptor beta chain is from a study of T cells in Graves' hyperthyroidism and ophthalmopathy (dated by TCRdb to between 2018 and 2021). Context from the whole study: Peripheral blood samples were taken at initial diagnosis, before any treatment was given. The study also compared thyroid tissue and blood T-cell repertoires from five or six Graves' hyperthyroidism patients. An independent validation cohort of around 19 hyperthyroidism patients and 17 patients who later progressed to ophthalmopathy tested prospective prediction of ophthalmopathy. According to the paper, TCR Vbeta CDR3 sequencing was carried out on about 140 peripheral blood samples, which came from 40 to 45 ophthalmopathy, around 75 hyperthyroidism and roughly 17 progressor patients. After blood sampling, hyperthyroidism patients were treated with methimazole at a starting dose of 30 mg daily, and ophthalmopathy patients were treated with high-dose intravenous methylprednisolone. To identify distinguishing TCR V-J signatures, a discovery cohort of 100 or so patients was used, comprising under 45 with Graves' ophthalmopathy and around 57 with stable Graves' hyperthyroidism. The 100 discovery patients were randomly split 7:3 into training and test sets.

Results and caveats for the whole study, not just this receptor: In validation, the model predicted progression to ophthalmopathy with approximately 70% sensitivity and less than 80% specificity, a median of about 6 months before onset. Ophthalmopathy was separated from stable hyperthyroidism by a 13 V-J signature model, with around 90% sensitivity and roughly 84% specificity obtained in cross-validation and 80%/75% obtained in testing. Most expanded thyroid clonotypes (frequency above 0.001) were also detected in blood, a finding suggesting that blood repertoires may reflect thyroid immune responses. Sample size was not statistically predetermined, and blinding of investigators to group allocation was not performed.

Graves' hyperthyroidism was defined as stable when no progression to ophthalmopathy occurred over 18 months of follow-up. Hyperthyroidism patients were newly diagnosed, had a disease duration of under 2 months, and were aged 18 to 65 years. Exclusion was applied to patients with uncontrolled infections, other autoimmune diseases, pregnancy or lactation. Diagnoses relied on clinical symptoms, serum thyroxine and TRAb, thyroid ultrasound and orbital computed tomography. PBMCs were separated from roughly 10 ml of fresh peripheral blood using Ficoll-Paque density gradient centrifugation. Total RNA was extracted using Trizol reagent, and RNA quality was assessed on an Agilent 2100 Bioanalyzer. A distance of 24 bases separates the germline ends of V and J, which lose 11 bases and 7 bases respectively. Based on the germline V gene, the CDR1 and CDR2 sequences are SGHVS and FNYEAQ. The CDR3 holds 14 amino acids from the cysteine to the phenylalanine. The DNA shown is the 42-base CDR3, in frame from base 1.

Turning to this clonotype: Its antigen has not been determined. Base quality data are lacking; no much larger clone is found one base away.

Amplification of TCR beta CDR3 regions was carried out from RNA transcripts. For the first round of RT-PCR on the TCR CDR3, the HTBI primer set was used together with the Qiagen OneStep RT-PCR kit. The libraries were constructed in a second round of multiplex PCR and then size-selected and purified. Paired-end sequencing of the libraries was performed with 100 bp reads on an Illumina HiSeq2000. The authors' analysis ran thus. SOAPnuke was used to process the raw data, throwing out any read that contained adapters or uncalled bases, had a mean Phred below 15, or lacked an exact constant-primer or identifier match. COPE v1.2.5 was used to merge high-quality paired reads, and clonotypes were defined as unique nucleotide sequences. Clonotypes were aligned to IMGT TRBV, TRBD and TRBJ reference segments using MiTCR v1.1. Analysis was restricted to V-J combinations with a frequency above 0.0001, which covered 98% to 99.2% of repertoires. The TCS score was defined as F50 (clonal expansion) divided by E x V (chaos), with BLOSUM62-based TCRdist calculated between CDR3 peptides within each V-J. Welch's t-statistics and random forest reduced 450 to 600 V-J features to roughly 13, which were used in a naive Bayes classifier (R e1071). TCRdb cleaned the public reads at Q25 with fastp, built clones with MiXCR and kept in-frame beta chains. Entries are consolidated by CDR3 protein sequence, retaining the most common genes and DNA. These V and J calls originate from TCRdb's pipeline instead of the authors' own analysis. The sample table contains 300,000 to 400,000 distinct CDR3 sequences; only one count was recorded for about 20% of them. The leading ten clones occupy approximately 49% of the sample.

This TCR was recovered from a woman aged 45 to 65 with Graves' hyperthyroidism. Recombination connected TRBV7-6 to TRBJ2-7, and perhaps TRBD2 as D gene, on 6 matching bases. Sequencing was carried out using blood. The DNA sequence reads TGTGCCGCCGGGGATCTGAGGCAGGCGGGAGAGCAGTACTTC. It is translated as CAAGDLRQAGEQYF.